The rows below give T cell receptor beta chains drawn from one sample of a study of blood T cell repertoires in COVID-19. Only in-frame clones appear in the TCRdb table, and some are missing; sequencing was by immunoSEQ multiplex PCR. The sample yields fewer than 150,000 clones, more than 80% seen once. The sequenced sample consisted of peripheral blood. The receptors come from a woman over 75 in a cohort sampled during active or convalescent COVID-19. CDR3s include the opening cysteine and the closing phenylalanine or tryptophan. D genes are given only for firm matches. Not all rows give a size; the values are once, few, many and, for expanded clones, a class.

CDR3aa: CASSLVPGGHQETQYF
CDR3nt: TGCGCCAGCAGCTTGGTACCGGGGGGTCACCAAGAGACCCAGTACTTC
j_gene: TRBJ2-5
abundance: -
v_gene: TRBV5-1
d_gene: TRBD2

CDR3aa: CAASSGGLYNEQFF
CDR3nt: TGTGCCGCATCTAGCGGGGGGCTCTACAATGAGCAGTTCTTC
j_gene: TRBJ2-1
abundance: once
v_gene: TRBV30
d_gene: TRBD2

CDR3aa: CASSLSATYSTDTQYF
CDR3nt: TGTGCCAGCAGCTTATCGGCGACTTATTCCACAGATACGCAGTATTTT
j_gene: TRBJ2-3
abundance: -
v_gene: TRBV7-9
d_gene: -

CDR3aa: CASSVRDRATEAFF
CDR3nt: TGTGCCAGCAGTGTCAGGGACAGGGCCACTGAAGCTTTCTTT
j_gene: TRBJ1-1
abundance: -
v_gene: TRBV2
d_gene: TRBD1

CDR3aa: CATAIGGPKNIQYF
CDR3nt: TGTGCCACCGCGATAGGTGGGCCCAAAAACATTCAGTACTTC
j_gene: TRBJ2-4
abundance: once
v_gene: TRBV15
d_gene: -

CDR3aa: CASSVGISPYEQYF
CDR3nt: TGTGCCAGCAGCGTAGGCATCAGTCCTTACGAGCAGTACTTC
j_gene: TRBJ2-7
abundance: -
v_gene: TRBV9
d_gene: -

CDR3aa: CASSFRQGMSAKNIQYF
CDR3nt: TGTGCCAGCAGCTTTCGACAGGGGATGAGTGCCAAAAACATTCAGTACTTC
j_gene: TRBJ2-4
abundance: -
v_gene: TRBV5-5
d_gene: TRBD1

CDR3aa: CASGLSVTANTGELFF
CDR3nt: TGTGCTAGTGGTTTGTCGGTGACAGCGAACACCGGGGAGCTGTTTTTT
j_gene: TRBJ2-2
abundance: -
v_gene: TRBV12-5
d_gene: -

CDR3aa: CASSQNPRTGEDQPQHF
CDR3nt: TGCGCCAGCAGCCAAAACCCGAGGACAGGGGAGGATCAGCCCCAGCATTTT
j_gene: TRBJ1-5
abundance: -
v_gene: TRBV4-1
d_gene: TRBD1

CDR3aa: CASSRVDTEAFF
CDR3nt: TGTGCCAGCAGCAGAGTAGACACTGAAGCTTTCTTT
j_gene: TRBJ1-1
abundance: -
v_gene: TRBV7-9
d_gene: -

CDR3aa: CASSLGREYGYTF
CDR3nt: TGTGCCAGCAGTTTAGGCCGGGAGTATGGCTACACCTTC
j_gene: TRBJ1-2
abundance: once
v_gene: TRBV12-3/TRBV12-4
d_gene: -

CDR3aa: CASSHGIAEGANVLTF
CDR3nt: TGTGCCAGCAGCCACGGGATAGCCGAGGGGGCCAACGTCCTGACTTTC
j_gene: TRBJ2-6
abundance: -
v_gene: TRBV21-1
d_gene: -

CDR3aa: CASSPAGLAFNEQFF
CDR3nt: TGTGCCAGCAGCCCTGCAGGACTAGCATTCAATGAGCAGTTCTTC
j_gene: TRBJ2-1
abundance: -
v_gene: TRBV3-1/TRBV3-2
d_gene: TRBD2

CDR3aa: CASSEGSGWRGELFF
CDR3nt: TGTGCCAGCAGCGAAGGTTCGGGGTGGCGGGGGGAGCTGTTTTTT
j_gene: TRBJ2-2
abundance: few
v_gene: TRBV6-2/TRBV6-3
d_gene: -

CDR3aa: CASSSAVQGDNEQFF
CDR3nt: TGTGCCAGCAGCTCAGCGGTACAGGGGGACAATGAGCAGTTCTTC
j_gene: TRBJ2-1
abundance: -
v_gene: TRBV7-2
d_gene: TRBD1

CDR3aa: CASSIGPGDQPQHF
CDR3nt: TGTGCCAGTAGTATAGGGCCAGGGGATCAGCCCCAGCATTTT
j_gene: TRBJ1-5
abundance: once
v_gene: TRBV19
d_gene: -

CDR3aa: CASSQGPSGGPRWETQYF
CDR3nt: TGTGCCAGCAGCCAAGGACCAAGCGGGGGCCCGCGTTGGGAGACCCAGTACTTC
j_gene: TRBJ2-5
abundance: -
v_gene: TRBV3-1/TRBV3-2
d_gene: TRBD2

CDR3aa: CASADLTYSPLHF
CDR3nt: TGTGCCAGCGCGGATCTCACATATTCACCCCTCCACTTT
j_gene: TRBJ1-6
abundance: -
v_gene: TRBV7-2
d_gene: -

CDR3aa: CASSLVGLGNSPLHF
CDR3nt: TGTGCCAGCAGTTTAGTCGGACTGGGTAATTCACCCCTCCACTTT
j_gene: TRBJ1-6
abundance: -
v_gene: TRBV27
d_gene: -

CDR3aa: CASSLGGGSKNTEAFF
CDR3nt: TGTGCCAGCAGCTTGGGGGGTGGGAGCAAGAACACTGAAGCTTTCTTT
j_gene: TRBJ1-1
abundance: -
v_gene: TRBV5-4
d_gene: -

CDR3aa: CASSTTGTGGSPLHF
CDR3nt: TGTGCCAGCAGTACGACCGGGACAGGGGGTTCACCCCTCCACTTT
j_gene: TRBJ1-6
abundance: once
v_gene: TRBV28
d_gene: TRBD1

CDR3aa: CASSLLDRSNEQFF
CDR3nt: TGTGCCAGCAGCTTACTAGACAGGAGCAATGAGCAGTTCTTC
j_gene: TRBJ2-1
abundance: -
v_gene: TRBV7-2
d_gene: -

CDR3aa: CASHTGGLAPLHF
CDR3nt: TGCGCCAGTCATACAGGGGGCCTGGCACCCCTCCACTTT
j_gene: TRBJ1-6
abundance: few
v_gene: TRBV5-1
d_gene: TRBD1

CDR3aa: CASSLGDTDTQYF
CDR3nt: TGCGCCAGCAGCTTGGGAGACACAGATACGCAGTATTTT
j_gene: TRBJ2-3
abundance: -
v_gene: TRBV5-1
d_gene: -

CDR3aa: CASSQNPSGAGTDTQYF
CDR3nt: TGTGCCAGCAGCCAAAATCCTAGCGGGGCCGGGACAGATACGCAGTATTTT
j_gene: TRBJ2-3
abundance: -
v_gene: TRBV3-1/TRBV3-2
d_gene: TRBD2

CDR3aa: CASSQDPRVGTEAFF
CDR3nt: TGCGCCAGCAGCCAAGACCCCAGGGTTGGTACTGAAGCTTTCTTT
j_gene: TRBJ1-1
abundance: -
v_gene: TRBV4-3
d_gene: -

CDR3aa: CASSLEAETATYEQYF
CDR3nt: TGTGCCAGCAGCTTAGAGGCCGAGACAGCAACCTACGAGCAGTACTTC
j_gene: TRBJ2-7
abundance: few
v_gene: TRBV11-2
d_gene: -

CDR3aa: CASSPPGGGRQETQYF
CDR3nt: TGTGCCAGCAGCCCACCGGGGGGGGGACGCCAAGAGACCCAGTACTTC
j_gene: TRBJ2-5
abundance: -
v_gene: TRBV21-1
d_gene: -

CDR3aa: CASSAGGAGAFGYTF
CDR3nt: TGTGCCAGCAGCGCGGGTGGTGCAGGGGCCTTCGGCTACACCTTC
j_gene: TRBJ1-2
abundance: -
v_gene: TRBV9
d_gene: -

CDR3aa: CASSRSGGALETQYF
CDR3nt: TGTGCCAGCAGCCGTAGCGGGGGGGCCTTAGAGACCCAGTACTTC
j_gene: TRBJ2-5
abundance: -
v_gene: TRBV5-5
d_gene: TRBD2

CDR3aa: CASSQEVTVEKLFF
CDR3nt: TGTGCCAGCAGCCAGGAGGTAACAGTTGAAAAACTGTTTTTT
j_gene: TRBJ1-4
abundance: -
v_gene: TRBV7-9
d_gene: -

CDR3aa: CASSLGDRGFRNEQFF
CDR3nt: TGTGCCAGCAGCTTGGGGGACAGGGGGTTTCGTAATGAGCAGTTCTTC
j_gene: TRBJ2-1
abundance: few
v_gene: TRBV5-4
d_gene: TRBD1

CDR3aa: CASSVEPGVRSLHF
CDR3nt: TGTGCCAGCAGCGTAGAACCGGGAGTGAGGTCCCTCCACTTT
j_gene: TRBJ1-6
abundance: few
v_gene: TRBV9
d_gene: -

CDR3aa: CASSLEPTSGGPLWYF
CDR3nt: TGCGCCAGCAGCTTGGAACCCACTAGCGGGGGCCCCCTCTGGTATTTT
j_gene: TRBJ2-3
abundance: -
v_gene: TRBV5-1
d_gene: TRBD2

CDR3aa: CAISESGGGRTEAFF
CDR3nt: TGTGCCATCAGTGAGTCTGGGGGGGGGAGGACTGAAGCTTTCTTT
j_gene: TRBJ1-1
abundance: -
v_gene: TRBV10-3
d_gene: -

CDR3aa: CASASTSGYNQPQHF
CDR3nt: TGTGCCAGCGCGTCGACCTCAGGATACAATCAGCCCCAGCATTTT
j_gene: TRBJ1-5
abundance: -
v_gene: TRBV28
d_gene: -

CDR3aa: CATRGGGTEAFF
CDR3nt: TGTGCCACCCGCGGGGGCGGAACTGAAGCTTTCTTT
j_gene: TRBJ1-1
abundance: -
v_gene: TRBV19
d_gene: -

CDR3aa: CASSQRTGGGETQYF
CDR3nt: TGTGCCAGCAGCCAACGGACAGGGGGCGGAGAGACCCAGTACTTC
j_gene: TRBJ2-5
abundance: -
v_gene: TRBV3-1/TRBV3-2
d_gene: TRBD1

CDR3aa: CASSPQGWDNEQFF
CDR3nt: TGTGCCAGCAGCCCTCAGGGGTGGGACAATGAGCAGTTCTTC
j_gene: TRBJ2-1
abundance: -
v_gene: TRBV7-2
d_gene: -

CDR3aa: CSASRTWGLEQPQHF
CDR3nt: TGCAGTGCTAGTAGGACCTGGGGCCTGGAACAGCCCCAGCATTTT
j_gene: TRBJ1-5
abundance: -
v_gene: TRBV20-1
d_gene: -

CDR3aa: CASRAQGVFQPQHF
CDR3nt: TGTGCCAGTAGAGCACAGGGGGTTTTTCAGCCCCAGCATTTT
j_gene: TRBJ1-5
abundance: -
v_gene: TRBV19
d_gene: TRBD1

CDR3aa: CASSRGADYGYTF
CDR3nt: TGTGCCAGCAGCAGGGGGGCTGACTATGGCTACACCTTC
j_gene: TRBJ1-2
abundance: -
v_gene: TRBV28
d_gene: TRBD1

CDR3aa: CASRPEGVVYGYTF
CDR3nt: TGTGCCAGCAGGCCAGAGGGCGTGGTGTATGGCTACACCTTC
j_gene: TRBJ1-2
abundance: -
v_gene: TRBV6-6
d_gene: -

CDR3aa: CASSSLTTNLYF
CDR3nt: TGTGCCAGCAGCAGTTTAACCACTAACTTATATTTT
j_gene: TRBJ1-1
abundance: -
v_gene: TRBV12-3/TRBV12-4
d_gene: -

CDR3aa: CASSKTGTLSSYNEQFF
CDR3nt: TGTGCCAGCAGCAAAACCGGGACTTTGAGCTCCTACAATGAGCAGTTCTTC
j_gene: TRBJ2-1
abundance: few
v_gene: TRBV27
d_gene: -

CDR3aa: CASSDQGVGEKLFF
CDR3nt: TGTGCCAGCAGTGACCAGGGGGTCGGTGAAAAACTGTTTTTT
j_gene: TRBJ1-4
abundance: -
v_gene: TRBV25-1
d_gene: TRBD1

CDR3aa: CASSQDWGGGTGELFF
CDR3nt: TGCGCCAGCAGCCAAGATTGGGGGGGCGGTACCGGGGAGCTGTTTTTT
j_gene: TRBJ2-2
abundance: -
v_gene: TRBV4-1
d_gene: -

CDR3aa: CASSYGGTMNTEAFF
CDR3nt: TGTGCCAGCAGTTACGGCGGGACTATGAACACTGAAGCTTTCTTT
j_gene: TRBJ1-1
abundance: -
v_gene: TRBV6-2/TRBV6-3
d_gene: -

CDR3aa: CASSNQRGLTGELFF
CDR3nt: TGCGCCAGCAGCAATCAGCGGGGTTTAACCGGGGAGCTGTTTTTT
j_gene: TRBJ2-2
abundance: -
v_gene: TRBV4-1
d_gene: TRBD2